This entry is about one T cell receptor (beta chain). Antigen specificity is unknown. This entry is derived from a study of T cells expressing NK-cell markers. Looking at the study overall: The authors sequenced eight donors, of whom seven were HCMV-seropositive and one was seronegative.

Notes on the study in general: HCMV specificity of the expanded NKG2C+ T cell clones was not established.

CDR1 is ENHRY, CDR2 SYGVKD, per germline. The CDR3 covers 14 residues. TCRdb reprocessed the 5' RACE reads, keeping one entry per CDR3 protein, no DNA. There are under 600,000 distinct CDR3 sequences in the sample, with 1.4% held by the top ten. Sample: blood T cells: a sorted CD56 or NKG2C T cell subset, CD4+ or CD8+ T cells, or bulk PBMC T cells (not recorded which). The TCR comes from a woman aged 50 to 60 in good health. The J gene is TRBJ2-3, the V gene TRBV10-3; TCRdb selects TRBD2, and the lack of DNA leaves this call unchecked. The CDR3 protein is CAISLAGSTDTQYF.